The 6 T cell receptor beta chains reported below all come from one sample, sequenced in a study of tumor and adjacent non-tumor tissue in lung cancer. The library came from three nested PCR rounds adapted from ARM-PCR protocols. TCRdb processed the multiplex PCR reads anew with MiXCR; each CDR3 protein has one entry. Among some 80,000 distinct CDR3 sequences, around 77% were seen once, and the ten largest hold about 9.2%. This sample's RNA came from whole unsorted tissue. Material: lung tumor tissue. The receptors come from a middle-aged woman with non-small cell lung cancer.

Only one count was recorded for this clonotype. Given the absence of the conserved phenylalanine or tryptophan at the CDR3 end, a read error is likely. The chain's CDR3 is CASSLSNSGGLQGTQYY. In DNA form, the CDR3 reads TGTGCCAGCAGCCTAAGTAATAGCGGGGGCCTACAAGGGACCCAGTACTAC. The chain is built from TRBV11-2 and TRBJ2-5, with 9 positions matching TRBD2. The CDR3 totals 17 residues. Germline CDR1 reads SGHAT; CDR2 reads FQNNGV.

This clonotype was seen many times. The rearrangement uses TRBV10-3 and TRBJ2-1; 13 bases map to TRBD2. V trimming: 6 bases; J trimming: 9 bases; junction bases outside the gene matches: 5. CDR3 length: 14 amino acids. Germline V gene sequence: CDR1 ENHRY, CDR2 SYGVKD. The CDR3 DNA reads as TGTGCCATCAGCCCAACTAGCGGGAGGGGTGAGCAGTTCTTC. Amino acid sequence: CAISPTSGRGEQFF.

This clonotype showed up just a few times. The DNA for the CDR3 is TGTGCCAGCAGCTTAGCTGGACTCATGAACACTGAAGCTTTCTTT. Its translation is CASSLAGLMNTEAFF. The chain employs TRBV7-9 and TRBJ1-1, with D uncertain. The CDR3 is 15 amino acids. Trimming cost V 0 bases and J 0 bases, with 8 bases left between them. CDR1 and CDR2 (germline): SEHNR, FQNEAQ (reference sequence). The full variable domain, completed using reference TRBV7-9 and TRBJ1-1, is DTGVSQNPRHKITKRGQNVTFRCDPISEHNRLYWYRQTLGQGPEFLTYFQNEAQLEKSRLLSDRFSAERPKGSFSTLEIQRTEQGDSAMYLCASSLAGLMNTEAFFGQGTRLTVV.

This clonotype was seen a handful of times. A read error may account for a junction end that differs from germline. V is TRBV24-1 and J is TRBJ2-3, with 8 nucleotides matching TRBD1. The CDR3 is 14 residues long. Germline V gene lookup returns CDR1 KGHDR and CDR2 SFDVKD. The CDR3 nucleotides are TGTGCCATCAGTGATCGGGGACAGGCAGATACGCAGTATTTT. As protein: CAISDRGQADTQYF.

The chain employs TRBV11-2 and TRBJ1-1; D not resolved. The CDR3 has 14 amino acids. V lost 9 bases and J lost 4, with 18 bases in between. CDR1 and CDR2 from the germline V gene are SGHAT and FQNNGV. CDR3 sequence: CARSAFTRCTEAFF. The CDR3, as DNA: TGTGCCAGAAGCGCATTCACAAGGTGCACTGAAGCTTTCTTT. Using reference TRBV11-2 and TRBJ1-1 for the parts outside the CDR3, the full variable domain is EAGVAQSPRYKIIEKRQSVAFWCNPISGHATLYWYQQILGQGPKLLIQFQNNGVVDDSQLPKDRFSAERLKGVDSTLKIQPAKLEDSAVYLCARSAFTRCTEAFFGQGTRLTVV.

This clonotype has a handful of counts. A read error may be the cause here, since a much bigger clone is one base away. The CDR3 reads CASSLAGPRATEAFF. The DNA for the CDR3 is TGTGCCAGCAGCTTGGCGGGACCCAGAGCCACTGAAGCTTTCTTT. V and J are TRBV5-6 and TRBJ1-1; weak D call: TRBD1 (5 bases). The germline CDR1 and CDR2 sequences are SGHDT and YYEEEE. The CDR3 runs 15 residues. V dropped 0 bases and J dropped 4 bases, with 13 bases sitting between them.